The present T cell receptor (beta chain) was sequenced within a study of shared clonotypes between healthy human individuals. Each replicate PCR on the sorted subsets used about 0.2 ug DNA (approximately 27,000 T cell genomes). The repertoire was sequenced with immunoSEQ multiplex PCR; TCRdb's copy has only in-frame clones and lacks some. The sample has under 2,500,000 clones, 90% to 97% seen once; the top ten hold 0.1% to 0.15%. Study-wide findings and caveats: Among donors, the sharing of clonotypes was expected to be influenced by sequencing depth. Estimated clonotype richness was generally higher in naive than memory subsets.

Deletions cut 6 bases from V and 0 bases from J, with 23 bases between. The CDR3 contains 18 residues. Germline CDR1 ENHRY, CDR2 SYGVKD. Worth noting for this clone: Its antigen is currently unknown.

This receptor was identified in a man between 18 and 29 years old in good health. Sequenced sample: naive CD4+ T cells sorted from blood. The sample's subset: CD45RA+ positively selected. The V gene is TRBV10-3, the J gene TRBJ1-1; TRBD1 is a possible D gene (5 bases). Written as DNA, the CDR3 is TGTGCCATCAGCGAACCCGCCGGGGTCGGGGGAATGAACACTGAAGCTTTCTTT. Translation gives CAISEPAGVGGMNTEAFF.